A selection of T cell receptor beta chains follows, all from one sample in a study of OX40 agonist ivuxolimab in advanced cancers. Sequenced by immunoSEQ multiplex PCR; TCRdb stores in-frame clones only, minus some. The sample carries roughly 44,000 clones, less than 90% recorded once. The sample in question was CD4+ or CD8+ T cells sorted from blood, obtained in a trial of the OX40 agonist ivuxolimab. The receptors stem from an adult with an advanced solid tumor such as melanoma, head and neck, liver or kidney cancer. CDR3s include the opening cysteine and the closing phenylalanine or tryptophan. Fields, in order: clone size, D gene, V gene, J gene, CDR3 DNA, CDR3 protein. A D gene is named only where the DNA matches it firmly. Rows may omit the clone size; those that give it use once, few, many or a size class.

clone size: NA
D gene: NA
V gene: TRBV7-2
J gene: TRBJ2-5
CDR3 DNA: TGTGCCAGCAGCTCTCCAGGGGTCCAAGAGACCCAGTACTTC
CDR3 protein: CASSSPGVQETQYF

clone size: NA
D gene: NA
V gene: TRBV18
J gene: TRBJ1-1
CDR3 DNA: TGTGCCAGCTCACCAGGGGATCATACTGAAGCTTTCTTT
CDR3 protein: CASSPGDHTEAFF

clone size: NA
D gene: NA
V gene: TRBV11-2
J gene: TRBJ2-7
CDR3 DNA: TGTGCCAGCAGCTTACCCCGAGGCTACGAGCAGTACTTC
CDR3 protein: CASSLPRGYEQYF

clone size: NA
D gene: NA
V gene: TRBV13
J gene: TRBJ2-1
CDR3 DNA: TGTGCCAGCAGCTTAGTGGACAGTGCCAGAAGGAATGAGCAGTTCTTC
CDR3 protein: CASSLVDSARRNEQFF

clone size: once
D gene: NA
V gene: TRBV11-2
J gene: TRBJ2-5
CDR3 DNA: TGTGCCAGCAGCTTAGTCGGAGGGTTGGGGACCCAGTACTTC
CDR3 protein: CASSLVGGLGTQYF

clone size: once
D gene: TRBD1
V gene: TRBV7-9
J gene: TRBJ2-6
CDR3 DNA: TGTGCCAGCAGCTTTACGAGGACAGGTCGGGAGGCCAACGTCCTGACTTTC
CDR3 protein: CASSFTRTGREANVLTF

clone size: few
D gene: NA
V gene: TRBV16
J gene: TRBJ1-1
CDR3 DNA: TGTGCCAGCAGCCAATATTCGGGGAGGACTGAAGCTTTCTTT
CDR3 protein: CASSQYSGRTEAFF

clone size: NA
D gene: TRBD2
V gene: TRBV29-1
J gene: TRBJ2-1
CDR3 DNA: TGCAGCGTTGCCCTCCGACGGACTAGCGGGCGCTCTGAGCAGTTCTTC
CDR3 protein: CSVALRRTSGRSEQFF

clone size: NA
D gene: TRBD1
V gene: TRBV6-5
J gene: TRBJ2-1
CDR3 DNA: TGTGCCAGCAGTCATCACGGGACAGGGTTTAATGAGCAGTTCTTC
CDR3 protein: CASSHHGTGFNEQFF

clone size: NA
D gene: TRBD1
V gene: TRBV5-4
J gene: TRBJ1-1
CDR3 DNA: TGTGCCAGCAACTTACAGGGGGGGCAGGGCGGAGCTTTCTTT
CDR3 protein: CASNLQGGQGGAFF

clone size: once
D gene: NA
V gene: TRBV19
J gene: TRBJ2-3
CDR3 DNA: TGTGCCAGTAGTACCACAGATACGCAGTATTTT
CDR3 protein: CASSTTDTQYF

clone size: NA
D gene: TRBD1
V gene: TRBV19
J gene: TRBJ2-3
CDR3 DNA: TGTGCCACCCAGGGGGCTGCGAACACAGATACGCAGTATTTT
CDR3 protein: CATQGAANTDTQYF

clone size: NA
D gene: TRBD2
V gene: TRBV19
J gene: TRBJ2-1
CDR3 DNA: TGTGCCAGTAGTATGGGGGGGAGGGCCTACAATGAGCAGTTCTTC
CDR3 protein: CASSMGGRAYNEQFF

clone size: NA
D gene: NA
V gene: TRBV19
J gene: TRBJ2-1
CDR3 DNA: TGTGCCAGTAGTATGGGAAGCTCCTACAATGAGCAGTTCTTC
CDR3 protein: CASSMGSSYNEQFF

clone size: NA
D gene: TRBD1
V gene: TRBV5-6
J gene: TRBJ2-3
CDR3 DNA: TGTGCCAGCAGCTTGCGAGGGGGCGGCACAGATACGCAGTATTTT
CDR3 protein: CASSLRGGGTDTQYF

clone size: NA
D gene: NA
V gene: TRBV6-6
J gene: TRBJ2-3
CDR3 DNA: TGTGCCAGCAGCCCCCTAGTGAGTAGCACAGATACGCAGTATTTT
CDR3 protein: CASSPLVSSTDTQYF

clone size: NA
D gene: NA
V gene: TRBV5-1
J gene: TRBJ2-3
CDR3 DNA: TGCGCCAGCAGTGAAGGACCGAACCCAACGCAGTATTTT
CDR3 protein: CASSEGPNPTQYF

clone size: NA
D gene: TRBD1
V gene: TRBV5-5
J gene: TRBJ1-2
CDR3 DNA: TGTGCCAGCAGCCCAGGACAGGTCTTGTATGGCTACACCTTC
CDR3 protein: CASSPGQVLYGYTF

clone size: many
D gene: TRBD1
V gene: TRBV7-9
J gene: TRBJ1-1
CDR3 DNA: TGTGCCAGCAGCTCGGGGACAGGGGGGAGAGCTTTCTTT
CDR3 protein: CASSSGTGGRAFF

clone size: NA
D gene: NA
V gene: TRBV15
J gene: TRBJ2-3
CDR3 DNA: TGTGCCACCAGCAGAGACTTAGACAGGCGCACAGATACGCAGTATTTT
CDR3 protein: CATSRDLDRRTDTQYF

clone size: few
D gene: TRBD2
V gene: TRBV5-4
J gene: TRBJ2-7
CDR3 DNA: TGTGCCAGCAGCTTGGGGCGGGAGCGAGAGCAGTACTTC
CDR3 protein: CASSLGREREQYF

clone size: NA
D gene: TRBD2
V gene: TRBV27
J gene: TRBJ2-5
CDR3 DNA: TGTGCCAGCAGTTCCCGGACTAGCGGGAACTTGGAGACCCAGTACTTC
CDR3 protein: CASSSRTSGNLETQYF

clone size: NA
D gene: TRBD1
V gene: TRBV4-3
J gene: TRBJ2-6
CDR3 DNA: TGCGCCAGCAGCCAAGAAGGGACAGCTGGGGCCAACGTCCTGACTTTC
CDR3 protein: CASSQEGTAGANVLTF

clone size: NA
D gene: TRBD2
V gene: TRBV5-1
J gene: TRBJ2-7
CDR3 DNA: TGCGCCAGCAGCCCGCGGTCGAGACTAGCCCTGAAGATCTACGAGCAGTACTTC
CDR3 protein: CASSPRSRLALKIYEQYF

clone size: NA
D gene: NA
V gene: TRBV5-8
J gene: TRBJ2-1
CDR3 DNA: TGTGCCAGCAGCTTGGGCCAAAACTACAATGAGCAGTTCTTC
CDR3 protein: CASSLGQNYNEQFF